What follows are 23 T cell receptor beta chains derived from one specimen sequenced in a study of tumor-infiltrating lymphocytes in localized non-small cell lung cancer (dated by TCRdb to the early 2020s). Receptor libraries were prepared by the immunoSEQ multiplex PCR assay. The immuneACCESS repertoire file appears here via TCRdb, limited to in-frame rearrangements. These files lack a portion of the clones; in checked studies, under half of the deficit traces to unresolved V genes, and the cause of the others is not known. Recorded for this sample are some 15,000 clones; more than 80% of them occurred a single time. The ten largest clonotypes hold 2.6% of the sample. Material for sequencing was lung tumor tissue. Receptors were obtained from a human donor with non-small cell lung cancer.

This chain links TRBV5-4 with TRBJ1-6; TRBD1 agrees at 9 bases. V shed 6 bases, J shed 8 bases, and the junction held 6 bases outside the gene matches. The CDR3 runs 14 residues. Germline V gene lookup returns CDR1 SGHNT and CDR2 YYREEE (reference sequence). CDR3 in amino acids: CASTRGQGDSPLHF. The CDR3 DNA sequence: TGTGCCAGCACTCGGGGACAGGGTGATTCACCCCTCCACTTT.

There are a few counts of this clone. This rearrangement joins TRBV12-5 to TRBJ1-1; weak D call: TRBD1 (5 bases). This CDR3 region has 14 residues. Germline V gives CDR1 LGHNT, CDR2 FRNRAP. The V gene lost 4 bases and the J gene lost 5 bases, with 14 bases spanning the gap. The CDR3 reads CASGSQGSGTEAFF. The CDR3 DNA is TGTGCTAGTGGTTCCCAGGGCAGTGGGACTGAAGCTTTCTTT.

This clone is medium-sized (0.01 to 0.1%) by share. V is TRBV10-1 and J is TRBJ2-7; D may be TRBD1 or TRBD2 (5 bases each). Germline V CDR1 and CDR2: WNHNN, SYGVQD (reference sequence). V dropped 4 bases and J dropped 2 bases, with 12 bases sitting between them. The CDR3 runs to 14 residues. Here the CDR3 DNA reads TGCGCCAGCAGTGGGACATTCGGGACCTACGAGCAGTACTTC. This encodes CASSGTFGTYEQYF.

V and J are TRBV4-1 and TRBJ2-3, with 8 bases fitting TRBD2. Germline CDR1 reads MGHRA; CDR2 reads YSYEKL. After removal of 0 bases from V and 8 bases from J, the junction contained 4 bases not matched to a gene. The CDR3 spans 14 residues. CDR3 coding DNA: TGCGCCAGCAGCCAAGACGGGAGGGTGGGTACGCAGTATTTT. Its protein is CASSQDGRVGTQYF.

The chain employs TRBV5-4 and TRBJ2-7; D is possibly TRBD2 (6 bases). The CDR3 length is 15 residues. Germline CDR1 and CDR2: SGHNT and YYREEE (reference sequence). The V end was cut by 4 bases, the J end by 0 bases, with 14 bases between. DNA for the CDR3: TGTGCCAGCAGCGCGTCCGGGACTGGCTCCTACGAGCAGTACTTC. Protein sequence: CASSASGTGSYEQYF.

The chain carries TRBV7-7 and TRBJ2-3; possibly TRBD2 for D (6 bases). In germline, CDR1 is SSHAT, CDR2 FNYEAQ (reference sequence). The length of the CDR3 is 15 residues. Trimming removed 4 bases from V and 6 bases from J, with 17 bases in between. The CDR3 nucleotides are TGTGCCAGCAGCTGGGCAGGAGGCGGGGACGATACGCAGTATTTT. Translated, it gives CASSWAGGGDDTQYF.

The rearrangement links TRBV5-1 to TRBJ1-4, with 8 bases identical to TRBD1. With 4 bases clipped from V and 0 bases from J, the junction kept 5 bases outside the gene matches. Germline V gene sequence: CDR1 SGHRS, CDR2 YFSETQ. The CDR3 is 16 amino acids. The DNA of the CDR3 is TGCGCCAGCAGCCTCGGGACAGGATCAACTAATGAAAAACTGTTTTTT. Its translation is CASSLGTGSTNEKLFF.

This sequence joins TRBV19 and TRBJ1-2; tentatively, D is TRBD1 (5 bases). Germline V CDR1 and CDR2: LNHDA, SQIVND (reference sequence). The CDR3 has 14 amino acids. The V end was cut by 2 bases, the J end by 4 bases, with 11 bases between. The CDR3 region is CASSITGTIYGYTF. The CDR3 DNA follows: TGTGCCAGTAGTATAACCGGGACTATCTATGGCTACACCTTC.

The CDR3 DNA reads as TGTGCCAGCAGCTCTCCGGGACAGAGAAAGCCGGGCACTGAAGCTTTCTTT. Translated, it gives CASSSPGQRKPGTEAFF. The chain has TRBV7-8 and TRBJ1-1, with 7 bases aligning to TRBD1. CDR1 is SGHVS and CDR2 is FQNEAQ in the germline V gene. Trimming took 4 bases from V and 4 from J; bases not matched to a gene: 15. The CDR3 runs 17 residues.

About this clone itself: An end of the junction differs from the germline gene, which may be a read error. The CDR3, as DNA: TGTGCCAGCAGCCAATCTGACAGGGGGGCGGGTTACCACCACTTC. This sequence encodes CASSQSDRGAGYHHF. The chain combines TRBV14 with TRBJ2-5; 9 bases line up with TRBD1. The CDR3 runs to 15 residues. Germline CDR1 is SGHDN and CDR2 is FVKESK.

The V and J genes are TRBV4-2 and TRBJ2-3, with 13 bases that match TRBD2. V shed 0 bases and J 4 bases; nucleotides not matched to a gene: 7. CDR3 length equals 18 residues. CDR1 is LGHNA and CDR2 is YNFKEQ in the germline V gene. The CDR3 sequence: CASSQELRTSGSPDTQYF. The CDR3 bases are TGTGCCAGCAGCCAAGAGCTCCGGACTAGCGGGAGTCCAGATACGCAGTATTTT.

J is TRBJ2-7 and V is TRBV4-3; possible D gene TRBD2, 5 bases. V shed 0 bases and J shed 3 bases, with 12 bases lying between them. The germline V gene encodes CDR1 LGHNA and CDR2 YSLEER. The length of the CDR3 is 15 residues. CDR3 sequence (DNA): TGCGCCAGCAGCCAAGAGACTGGAGGAGGCTACGAGCAGTACTTC. Translating it yields CASSQETGGGYEQYF.

The J gene is TRBJ1-2, the V gene TRBV4-1, with D tentatively TRBD1 (5 bases). V lost 0 bases and J lost 4, with 12 bases in between. CDR3 length: 15 amino acids. Germline V lookup: CDR1 MGHRA, CDR2 YSYEKL. CDR3 residues: CASSQEVGVGYGYTF. CDR3 nucleotides: TGCGCCAGCAGCCAAGAGGTAGGGGTGGGCTATGGCTACACCTTC.

V and J are TRBV6-6 and TRBJ1-1; D unresolved. V lost 2 bases, J lost 0 bases, and 7 bases lay in between. Germline CDR1 is MNHNY and CDR2 is SVGAGI (reference sequence). This CDR3 is built from 14 residues. CDR3 nucleotides: TGTGCCAGCAGTTACGCAGCCCTGAACACTGAAGCTTTCTTT. It encodes CASSYAALNTEAFF.

The chain's CDR3 is CASSESGGAEAFF. The CDR3 DNA reads as TGCGCCAGCAGTGAGTCAGGGGGGGCGGAAGCTTTCTTT. The chain recombines TRBV10-1 with TRBJ1-1; a weak D match, TRBD1 (6 bases). CDR3 length: 13 residues. Trimming stripped 0 bases from V and 8 bases from J, with 10 bases between. Germline-derived CDR1 and CDR2 are WNHNN and SYGVQD (reference sequence).

This sequence joins TRBV20-1 and TRBJ2-2, with 9 bases that match TRBD1. The CDR3 totals 11 residues. With V trimmed by 6 bases and J by 8 bases, 1 base remained unmatched. The V gene's germline CDR1 is DFQATT and CDR2 SNEGSKA (reference sequence). CDR3 coding DNA: TGCAGTGCGGACAGGGGTGGGGAGCTGTTTTTT. Its translation: CSADRGGELFF.

The chain joins TRBV11-3 to TRBJ2-3; D remains unclear. Trimming removed 6 bases from V and 2 bases from J, with 12 bases in between. This CDR3 region has 14 residues. Per the germline V gene, CDR1 is SGHNT and CDR2 is YENEEA. DNA of the CDR3: TGTGCCAGCAGTCGAGGTCAGTCCACAGATACGCAGTATTTT. This gives the protein CASSRGQSTDTQYF.

The chain uses TRBV30 and TRBJ1-3; 7 bases line up with TRBD1. Per germline, CDR1 GTSNPN and CDR2 SVGIG (reference sequence). The CDR3 loop spans 15 amino acids. The V and J ends lost 0 bases and 4 bases, in that order; junction bases with no gene match: 6. CDR3 sequence reads: CAWSVGQDSGNTIYF. The CDR3 region has the DNA TGTGCCTGGAGTGTCGGACAGGACTCCGGAAACACCATATATTTT. The full variable domain, with the rest looked up from reference TRBV30 and TRBJ1-3, is SQTIHQWPATLVQPVGSPLSLECTVEGTSNPNLYWYRQAAGRGLQLLFYSVGIGQISSEVPQNLSASRPQDRQFILSSKKLLLSDSGFYLCAWSVGQDSGNTIYFGEGSWLTVV.

This chain uses TRBV2 with TRBJ2-2, with 7 nucleotides matching TRBD2. V lost 5 bases, J lost 2 bases, and 5 bases stayed unmatched. The CDR3 spans 15 residues. Germline CDR1 and CDR2: SNHLY and FYNNEI. CDR3 nucleotide sequence: TGTGCCAGCAGTCGGCTAGCGGATAACACCGGGGAGCTGTTTTTT. It yields the protein CASSRLADNTGELFF.

The chain couples TRBV5-6 to TRBJ2-1; D is perhaps TRBD2 (6 bases). The germline V gene has CDR1 SGHDT and CDR2 YYEEEE. The CDR3 consists of 13 residues. Trimming left V 2 bases short and J 8 bases short, with 11 bases between. The CDR3 DNA reads as TGTGCCAGCAGCTTTGTCGGAGGGCATGAGCAGTTCTTC. Translated, it gives CASSFVGGHEQFF.

CDR3 bases: TGTGCCAGCCGACACCGGCCCCAGCCCCAGCATTTT. Protein sequence: CASRHRPQPQHF. The genes are TRBV21-1 and TRBJ1-5; the table's D call, TRBD1, was not checked against the DNA. TRBV21-1 is listed as a pseudogene. This CDR3 contains 12 residues.

The chain combines TRBV4-3 with TRBJ1-1, with D unresolved. Trimming removed 6 bases at V and 5 bases at J, with 22 bases between. The CDR3 is 16 amino acids. Looked up from germline, CDR1 is LGHNA and CDR2 is YSLEER. The CDR3 DNA is TGCGCCAGCAGTCCCCAGGTCGACCGATTTTGGACTGAAGCTTTCTTT. Encoded protein: CASSPQVDRFWTEAFF.

The CDR3 nucleotides read TGTGCCAGCAGCCCCCCGGGCGGGGCGTACAATGAGCAGTTCTTC. This gives the protein CASSPPGGAYNEQFF. The V and J genes are TRBV7-2 and TRBJ2-1; tentative D call: TRBD2 (6 bases). Germline CDR1 reads SGHTA; CDR2 reads FQGNSA. This CDR3 spans 15 amino acids. V was pared by 5 bases and J by 4 bases, with 15 bases between.